The rows below give T cell receptor beta chains drawn from one sample of a study of breast tumors, draining lymph nodes, adjacent tissues. From the multiplex PCR reads, TCRdb called clonotypes with MiXCR, one entry per CDR3 protein. Of 50,000 to 85,000 distinct CDR3 sequences listed, around two fifths are singletons. The sample was breast tumor tissue. All receptors derive from a female donor with breast cancer. Some clones in this sample may be carry-over from other donors' samples. CDR3s include the opening cysteine and the closing phenylalanine or tryptophan. Fields, in order: V gene, clone size, D gene, J gene, CDR3 protein, CDR3 DNA. The D gene is left open where the match is weak. Some rows mark clone size as missing; the rest say once, few, many or name a class of expanded clone.

v_call: TRBV12-3/TRBV12-4
clone_size: NA
d_call: NA
j_call: TRBJ2-7
cdr3_aa: CASSSGAYEQYF
cdr3_nt: TGTGCCAGCAGTTCGGGAGCGTACGAGCAGTACTTC

v_call: TRBV20-1
clone_size: many
d_call: TRBD1
j_call: TRBJ2-7
cdr3_aa: CSATYFVTGGYEQYF
cdr3_nt: TGCAGTGCCACATATTTCGTGACAGGGGGCTACGAGCAGTACTTC

v_call: TRBV6-6
clone_size: NA
d_call: TRBD1
j_call: TRBJ1-4
cdr3_aa: CASSYTGTGGEKLFF
cdr3_nt: TGTGCCAGCAGTTACACCGGGACAGGGGGTGAAAAACTGTTTTTT

v_call: TRBV2
clone_size: NA
d_call: TRBD2
j_call: TRBJ2-2
cdr3_aa: CASTVLANTGELLF
cdr3_nt: TGTGCCAGCACAGTACTAGCGAACACCGGGGAGCTGCTTTTT

v_call: TRBV30
clone_size: NA
d_call: TRBD1
j_call: TRBJ2-5
cdr3_aa: CARSEGTGEEAQYF
cdr3_nt: TGTGCCCGGAGTGAAGGGACAGGGGAAGAGGCCCAGTACTTC

v_call: TRBV7-7
clone_size: many
d_call: NA
j_call: TRBJ1-4
cdr3_aa: CASSLNPGSNEKLFF
cdr3_nt: TGTGCTAGCAGCTTAAATCCAGGATCAAATGAAAAACTGTTTTTT

v_call: TRBV6-6
clone_size: NA
d_call: TRBD2
j_call: TRBJ2-1
cdr3_aa: CAIRPSGGDEQFF
cdr3_nt: TGTGCCATCAGACCTAGCGGGGGTGATGAGCAGTTCTTC

v_call: TRBV6-5
clone_size: many
d_call: TRBD1
j_call: TRBJ1-2
cdr3_aa: CASSYSIGFMTGDGYTF
cdr3_nt: TGTGCCAGCAGTTACTCGATCGGGTTCATGACAGGGGATGGCTACACCTTC

v_call: TRBV2
clone_size: many
d_call: TRBD1
j_call: TRBJ2-1
cdr3_aa: CASSGGQTYNEQFF
cdr3_nt: TGTGCCAGCAGTGGGGGACAGACCTACAATGAGCAGTTCTTC

v_call: TRBV5-1
clone_size: once
d_call: NA
j_call: TRBJ2-5
cdr3_aa: CASSRLTNYDLYQETQYF
cdr3_nt: TGCGCCAGCAGCCGATTGACTAACTACGACCTATACCAAGAGACCCAGTACTTC

v_call: TRBV12-3/TRBV12-4
clone_size: many
d_call: NA
j_call: TRBJ2-1
cdr3_aa: CASSWGDSPYNEQFF
cdr3_nt: TGTGCCAGCAGTTGGGGGGATTCCCCCTACAATGAGCAGTTCTTC

v_call: TRBV20-1
clone_size: NA
d_call: TRBD1
j_call: TRBJ2-3
cdr3_aa: CSARGHRGVTDTQYF
cdr3_nt: TGCAGTGCTAGAGGCCACAGGGGAGTAACAGATACGCAGTATTTT